The subject of this entry is one TCR beta chain. What it binds is not known. This entry belongs to a study of identical twins. Overall study findings and caveats: The presence of invariant MAIT and iNKT cells could partly confound analyses of zero-insertion sequences. Models underestimated how often monozygotic twins shared out-of-frame TCR alpha.

CDR1 and CDR2 (germline): SQVTM, ANQGSEA. The length of the CDR3 is 19 residues. V lost 5 bases and J lost 1; bases outside the gene matches: 13. TCRdb reprocessed the 5' RACE reads via MiXCR and lists one record per CDR3 protein. There are 510,000 or so distinct CDR3 sequences in the sample; around 15% occur only once, and roughly 0.4% lies in the top ten. Another study also made use of these data, one on yellow fever vaccine responses in identical twins.

The sample was CD4+ T cells sorted from blood. The sequence came from a woman between 18 and 30 years old in good health. The chain recombines TRBV29-1 with TRBJ2-6, with 11 bases that match TRBD1. In DNA form, the CDR3 reads TGCAGCGTTATCCCTACCCAAGGACAGGGGGCGTCTGGGGCCAACGTCCTGACTTTC. Residues: CSVIPTQGQGASGANVLTF.